This TCR beta chain was retrieved from a study of PD-1 blockade in classical Hodgkin lymphoma. Study-level points and caveats: Baseline diversity resembling that of newly diagnosed patients was seen in complete responders.

The CDR3 is 13 amino acids. The germline V and J ends were trimmed by 8 bases and 4 bases, with 14 bases remaining between them. Germline V lookup: CDR1 SNHLY, CDR2 FYNNEI. Sequencing was performed with immunoSEQ multiplex PCR; in TCRdb, only in-frame clones are kept and a portion is missing. The data show roughly 41,000 clones, 88% seen once. After autologous stem cell transplantation all patients relapsed, and prior brentuximab vedotin exposure differed between cohorts. Relapsed/refractory classical Hodgkin lymphoma patients had complete, partial or progressive responses. About this clone: The antigen remains unidentified.

V usage is TRBV2 and J usage is TRBJ1-2, with a weak D call TRBD1 (5 bases). Here the sequenced sample was peripheral blood mononuclear cells (PBMCs), taken before the second cycle of nivolumab. The TCR comes from a human donor with classical Hodgkin lymphoma. The CDR3 reads CASRDGPLYGYTF. For the CDR3, the DNA is TGTGCCAGCCGGGACGGACCTCTCTATGGCTACACCTTC.